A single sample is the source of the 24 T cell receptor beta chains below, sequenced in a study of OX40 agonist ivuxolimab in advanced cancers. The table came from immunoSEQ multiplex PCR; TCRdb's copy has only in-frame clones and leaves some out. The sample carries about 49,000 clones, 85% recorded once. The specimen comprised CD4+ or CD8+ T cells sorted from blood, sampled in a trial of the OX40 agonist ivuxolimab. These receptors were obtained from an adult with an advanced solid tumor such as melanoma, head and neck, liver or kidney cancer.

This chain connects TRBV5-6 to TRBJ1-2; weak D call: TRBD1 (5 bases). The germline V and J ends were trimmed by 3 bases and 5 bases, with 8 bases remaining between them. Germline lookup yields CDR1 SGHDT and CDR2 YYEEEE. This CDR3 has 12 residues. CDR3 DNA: TGTGCCAGCAGCTCACAGGATTATGGCTACACCTTC. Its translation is CASSSQDYGYTF. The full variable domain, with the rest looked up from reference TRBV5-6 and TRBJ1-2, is DAGVTQSPTHLIKTRGQQVTLRCSPKSGHDTVSWYQQALGQGPQFIFQYYEEEERQRGNFPDRFSGHQFPNYSSELNVNALLLGDSALYLCASSSQDYGYTFGSGTRLTVV.

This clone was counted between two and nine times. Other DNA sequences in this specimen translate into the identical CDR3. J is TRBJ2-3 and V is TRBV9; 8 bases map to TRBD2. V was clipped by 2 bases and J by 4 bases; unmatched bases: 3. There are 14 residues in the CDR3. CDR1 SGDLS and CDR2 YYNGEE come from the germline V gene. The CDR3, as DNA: TGTGCCAGCAGCGTCGGGGGGGGGCCAGATACGCAGTATTTT. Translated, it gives CASSVGGGPDTQYF. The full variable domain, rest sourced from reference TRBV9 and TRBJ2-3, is DSGVTQTPKHLITATGQRVTLRCSPRSGDLSVYWYQQSLDQGLQFLIQYYNGEERAKGNILERFSAQQFPDLHSELNLSSLELGDSALYFCASSVGGGPDTQYFGPGTRLTVL.

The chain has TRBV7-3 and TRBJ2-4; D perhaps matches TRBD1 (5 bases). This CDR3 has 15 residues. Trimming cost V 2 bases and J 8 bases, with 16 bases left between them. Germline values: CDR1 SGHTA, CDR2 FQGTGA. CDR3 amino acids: CASSLGSGYGDIQYF. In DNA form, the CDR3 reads TGTGCCAGCAGCTTAGGGTCAGGGTACGGAGACATTCAGTACTTC.

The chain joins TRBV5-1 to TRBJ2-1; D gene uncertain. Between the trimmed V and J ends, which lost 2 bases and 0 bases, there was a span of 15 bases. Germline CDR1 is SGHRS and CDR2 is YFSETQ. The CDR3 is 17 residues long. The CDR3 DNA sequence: TGCGCCAGCAGCTTATTTACGGTGCACAGCTCCTACAATGAGCAGTTCTTC. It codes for CASSLFTVHSSYNEQFF. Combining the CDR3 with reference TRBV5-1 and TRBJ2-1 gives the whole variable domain KAGVTQTPRYLIKTRGQQVTLSCSPISGHRSVSWYQQTPGQGLQFLFEYFSETQRNKGNFPGRFSGRQFSNSRSEMNVSTLELGDSALYLCASSLFTVHSSYNEQFFGPGTRLTVL.

The CDR3 region has the DNA TGTGCCAGCACCCATGGGGGGCCCCAGCATTTT. Its translation is CASTHGGPQHF. The chain uses TRBV6-6 and TRBJ1-5, with a possible D match to TRBD1 (5 bases). The CDR3 has 11 amino acids. Trimming shortened V by 7 bases and J by 9 bases, and 10 bases separated the two germline ends. Germline values: CDR1 MNHNY, CDR2 SVGAGI (reference sequence).

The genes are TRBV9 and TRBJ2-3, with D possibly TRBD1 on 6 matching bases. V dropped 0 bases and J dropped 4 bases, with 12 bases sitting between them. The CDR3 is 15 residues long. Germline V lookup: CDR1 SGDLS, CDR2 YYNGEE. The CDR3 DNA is TGTGCCAGCAGCGTAGGGGCAGGGGATGCAGATACGCAGTATTTT. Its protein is CASSVGAGDADTQYF.

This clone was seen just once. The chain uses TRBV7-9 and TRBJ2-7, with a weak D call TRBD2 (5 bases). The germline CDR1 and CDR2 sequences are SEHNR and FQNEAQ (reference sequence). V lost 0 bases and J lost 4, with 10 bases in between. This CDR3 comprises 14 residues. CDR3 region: CASSLAVEDYEQYF. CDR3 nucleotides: TGTGCCAGCAGCTTAGCCGTGGAGGATTACGAGCAGTACTTC. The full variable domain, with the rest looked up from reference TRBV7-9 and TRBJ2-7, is DTGVSQNPRHKITKRGQNVTFRCDPISEHNRLYWYRQTLGQGPEFLTYFQNEAQLEKSRLLSDRFSAERPKGSFSTLEIQRTEQGDSAMYLCASSLAVEDYEQYFGPGTRLTVT.

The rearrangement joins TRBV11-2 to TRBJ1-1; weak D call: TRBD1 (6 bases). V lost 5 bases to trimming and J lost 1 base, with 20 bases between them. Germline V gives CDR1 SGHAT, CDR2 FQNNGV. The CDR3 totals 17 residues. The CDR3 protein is CASSIKGGSGANTEAFF. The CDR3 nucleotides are TGTGCCAGCAGCATTAAGGGGGGGTCAGGGGCGAACACTGAAGCTTTCTTT.

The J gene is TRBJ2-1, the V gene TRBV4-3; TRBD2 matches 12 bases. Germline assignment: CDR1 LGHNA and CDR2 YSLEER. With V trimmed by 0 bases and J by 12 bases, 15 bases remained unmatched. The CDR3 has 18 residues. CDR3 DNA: TGCGCCAGCAGCCAAGAGAGAGTCGAGCTAGCGGGGGGGATTTGGCAGTTCTTC. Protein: CASSQERVELAGGIWQFF.

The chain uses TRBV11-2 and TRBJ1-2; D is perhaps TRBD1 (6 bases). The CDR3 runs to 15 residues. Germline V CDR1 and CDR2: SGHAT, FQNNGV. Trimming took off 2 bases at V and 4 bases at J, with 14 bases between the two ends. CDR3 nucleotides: TGTGCCAGCAGCTTAAGTGTTAGGACAGCCTATGGCTACACCTTC. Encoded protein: CASSLSVRTAYGYTF. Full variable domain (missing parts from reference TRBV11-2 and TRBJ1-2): EAGVAQSPRYKIIEKRQSVAFWCNPISGHATLYWYQQILGQGPKLLIQFQNNGVVDDSQLPKDRFSAERLKGVDSTLKIQPAKLEDSAVYLCASSLSVRTAYGYTFGSGTRLTVV.

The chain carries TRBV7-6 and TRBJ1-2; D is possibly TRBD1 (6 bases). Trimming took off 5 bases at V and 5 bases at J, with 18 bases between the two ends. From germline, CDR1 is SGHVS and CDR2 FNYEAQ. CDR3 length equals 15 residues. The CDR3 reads CASSPPGAGEYGYTF. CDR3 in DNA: TGTGCCAGCAGCCCCCCGGGGGCAGGGGAGTATGGCTACACCTTC.

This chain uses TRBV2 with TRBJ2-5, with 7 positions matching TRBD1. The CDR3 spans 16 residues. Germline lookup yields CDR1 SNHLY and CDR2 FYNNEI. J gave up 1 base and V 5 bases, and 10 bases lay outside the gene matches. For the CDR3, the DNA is TGTGCCAGCAGTATTACCGGGACAGACTCCCAAGAGACCCAGTACTTC. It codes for CASSITGTDSQETQYF.

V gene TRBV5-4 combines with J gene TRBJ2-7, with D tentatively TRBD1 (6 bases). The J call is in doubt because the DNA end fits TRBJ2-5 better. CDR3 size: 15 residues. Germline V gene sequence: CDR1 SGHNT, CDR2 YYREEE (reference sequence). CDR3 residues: CASSPEGRGQETQYF. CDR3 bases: TGTGCCAGCAGCCCCGAAGGCAGGGGCCAAGAGACCCAGTACTTC.

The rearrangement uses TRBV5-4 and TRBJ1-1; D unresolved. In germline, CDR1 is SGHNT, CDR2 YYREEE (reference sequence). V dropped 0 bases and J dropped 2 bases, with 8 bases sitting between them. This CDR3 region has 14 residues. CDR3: CASSLGRPNTEAFF. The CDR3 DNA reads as TGTGCCAGCAGCTTGGGACGGCCAAACACTGAAGCTTTCTTT.

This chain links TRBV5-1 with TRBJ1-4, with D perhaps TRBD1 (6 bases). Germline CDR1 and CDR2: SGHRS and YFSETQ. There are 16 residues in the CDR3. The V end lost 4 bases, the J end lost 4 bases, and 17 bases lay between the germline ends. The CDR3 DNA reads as TGCGCCAGCAGCCAGACGGGGGGCTTAGATAATGAAAAACTGTTTTTT. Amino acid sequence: CASSQTGGLDNEKLFF.

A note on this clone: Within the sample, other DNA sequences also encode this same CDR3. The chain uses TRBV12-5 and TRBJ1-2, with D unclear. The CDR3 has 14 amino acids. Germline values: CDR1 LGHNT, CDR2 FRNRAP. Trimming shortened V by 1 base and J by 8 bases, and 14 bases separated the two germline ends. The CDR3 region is CASGLGQGIGGYTF. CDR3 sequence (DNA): TGTGCTAGTGGTTTGGGCCAAGGGATTGGGGGCTACACCTTC.

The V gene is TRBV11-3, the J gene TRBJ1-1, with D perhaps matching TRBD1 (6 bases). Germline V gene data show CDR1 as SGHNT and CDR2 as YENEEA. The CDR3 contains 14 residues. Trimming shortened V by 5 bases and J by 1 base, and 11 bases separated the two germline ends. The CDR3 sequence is CASSPRGWNTEAFF. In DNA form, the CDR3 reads TGTGCCAGCAGCCCCAGGGGATGGAACACTGAAGCTTTCTTT.

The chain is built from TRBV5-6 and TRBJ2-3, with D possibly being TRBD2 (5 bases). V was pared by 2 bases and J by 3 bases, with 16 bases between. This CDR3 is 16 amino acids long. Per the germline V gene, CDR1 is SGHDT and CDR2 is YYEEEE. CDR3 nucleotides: TGTGCCAGCAGCTTCGGTGTCGGAGGCGGGACAGATACGCAGTATTTT. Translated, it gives CASSFGVGGGTDTQYF.

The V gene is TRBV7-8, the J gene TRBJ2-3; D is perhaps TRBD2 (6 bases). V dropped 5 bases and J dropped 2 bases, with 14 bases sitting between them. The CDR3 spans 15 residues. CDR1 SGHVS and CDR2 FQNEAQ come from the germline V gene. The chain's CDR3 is CASSQASEPTDTQYF. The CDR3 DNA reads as TGTGCCAGCAGCCAGGCTAGCGAACCCACAGATACGCAGTATTTT.

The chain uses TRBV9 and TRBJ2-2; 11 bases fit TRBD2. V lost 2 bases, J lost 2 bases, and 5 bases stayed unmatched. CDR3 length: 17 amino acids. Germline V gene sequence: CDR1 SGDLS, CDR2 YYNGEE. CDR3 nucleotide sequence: TGTGCCAGCAGCGTCCCTGGGACTAGCGGAAACACCGGGGAGCTGTTTTTT. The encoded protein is CASSVPGTSGNTGELFF.

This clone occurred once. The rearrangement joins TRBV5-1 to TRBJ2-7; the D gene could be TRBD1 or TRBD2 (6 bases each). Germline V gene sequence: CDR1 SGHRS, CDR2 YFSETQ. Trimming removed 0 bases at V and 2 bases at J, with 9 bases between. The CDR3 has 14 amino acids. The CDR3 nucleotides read TGCGCCAGCAGCTTGGTCGGGGGCCCCTACGAGCAGTACGTC. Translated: CASSLVGGPYEQYV.

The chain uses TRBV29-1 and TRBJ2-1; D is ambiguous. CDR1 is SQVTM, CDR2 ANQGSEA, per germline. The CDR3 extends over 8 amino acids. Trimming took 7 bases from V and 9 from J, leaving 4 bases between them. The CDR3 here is CSAGEQFF. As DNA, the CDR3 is TGCAGCGCGGGTGAGCAGTTCTTC.

The CDR3: CSVEEPGFYGYTF. The CDR3 DNA reads TGCAGCGTTGAAGAGCCAGGATTTTATGGCTACACCTTC. The rearrangement uses TRBV29-1 and TRBJ1-2; D ambiguous. The germline V and J ends were trimmed by 0 bases and 5 bases, with 10 bases remaining between them. The CDR3 loop spans 13 amino acids. The germline V gene encodes CDR1 SQVTM and CDR2 ANQGSEA. Full variable domain (missing parts from reference TRBV29-1 and TRBJ1-2): SAVISQKPSRDICQRGTSLTIQCQVDSQVTMMFWYRQQPGQSLTLIATANQGSEATYESGFVIDKFPISRPNLTFSTLTVSNMSPEDSSIYLCSVEEPGFYGYTFGSGTRLTVV.

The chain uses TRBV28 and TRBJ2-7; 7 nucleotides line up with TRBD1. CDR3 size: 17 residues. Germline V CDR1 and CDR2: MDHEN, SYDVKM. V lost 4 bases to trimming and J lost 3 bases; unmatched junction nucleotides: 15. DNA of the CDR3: TGTGCCAGCAGTTCCCCCAGTGACAGCGGACAGGACTACGAGCAGTACTTC. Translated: CASSSPSDSGQDYEQYF.